The 20 T cell receptor beta chains presented below share a single source sample, sequenced in a study of blood T cell repertoires in COVID-19. Profiled with immunoSEQ multiplex PCR; TCRdb holds only in-frame clones, not every one. This sample has 200,000 to 250,000 clones, with roughly four fifths found just once. The sequencing input was PBMCs or T cells enriched from blood (not recorded which). The receptors originated from a man aged 40-49 years who had recovered from COVID-19.

In its sample, this clone was seen a few times. The chain employs TRBV5-5 and TRBJ1-5; D remains unclear. Trimming stripped 1 base from V and 1 base from J, with 3 bases between. Germline V gene data show CDR1 as SGHKS and CDR2 as YYEKEE (reference sequence). The CDR3 totals 13 residues. CDR3: CASSLRSNQPQHF. CDR3 coding DNA: TGTGCCAGCAGCTTGCGGAGCAATCAGCCCCAGCATTTT.

The chain uses TRBV2 and TRBJ2-3; 7 nucleotides agree with TRBD2. The CDR3 has 14 amino acids. Looked up from germline, CDR1 is SNHLY and CDR2 is FYNNEI. V trimming: 8 bases; J trimming: 3 bases; junction bases outside the gene matches: 8. The CDR3 nucleotides are TGTGCCAGCCGGCGGGGGACTACTACAGATACGCAGTATTTT. Translated: CASRRGTTTDTQYF.

This clone was seen ten or more times. The chain employs TRBV19 and TRBJ1-1; D ambiguous. Trimming stripped 7 bases from V and 4 bases from J, with 16 bases between. CDR3 length: 14 residues. Germline-derived CDR1 and CDR2 are LNHDA and SQIVND (reference sequence). CDR3 bases: TGTGCCAGTACCGCCCCCGGTCTTGGCACTGAAGCTTTCTTT. Protein product: CASTAPGLGTEAFF. Full variable domain (rest looked up from reference TRBV19 and TRBJ1-1): DGGITQSPKYLFRKEGQNVTLSCEQNLNHDAMYWYRQDPGQGLRLIYYSQIVNDFQKGDIAEGYSVSREKKESFPLTVTSAQKNPTAFYLCASTAPGLGTEAFFGQGTRLTVV.

The V gene is TRBV7-8, the J gene TRBJ2-7; the D gene is possibly TRBD1 (6 bases). Trimming cost V 5 bases and J 4 bases, with 18 bases left between them. CDR1 and CDR2 (germline): SGHVS, FQNEAQ. This CDR3 spans 15 amino acids. The CDR3 reads CASSENTGSVYEQYF. DNA of the CDR3: TGTGCCAGCAGCGAGAACACAGGGTCCGTGTACGAGCAGTACTTC.

This clone has only a few counts. This chain connects TRBV7-9 to TRBJ2-7, with 12 positions matching TRBD2. Trimming removed 5 bases from V and 0 bases from J; junction bases left unmatched: 11. The CDR3 contains 18 residues. CDR1 SEHNR and CDR2 FQNEAQ come from the germline V gene (reference sequence). The CDR3 sequence is CASSLTSGGTSFSYEQYF. CDR3 DNA: TGTGCCAGCAGCCTCACTAGCGGGGGGACCTCATTCTCCTACGAGCAGTACTTC.

The J gene is TRBJ1-3, the V gene TRBV18; D is uncertain. Per germline, CDR1 KGHSH and CDR2 LQKENI. The ends were cut back, 2 bases at V and 0 bases at J, with 11 bases in the middle. The CDR3 sequence is 16 residues long. CDR3 DNA: TGTGCCAGCTCACCAACCCAGGTGCTCTCTGGAAACACCATATATTTT. Translating it yields CASSPTQVLSGNTIYF.

The chain has TRBV23-1 and TRBJ1-6; 7 bases fit TRBD1. Being an ORF, TRBV23-1 has a function that is uncertain. The V and J ends lost 0 bases and 7 bases, in that order; junction bases with no gene match: 12. The CDR3 consists of 18 residues. The CDR3 sequence: CASSQSLAGGLENSPLHF. The DNA for the CDR3 is TGCGCCAGCAGTCAATCCTTGGCAGGGGGTTTGGAAAATTCACCCCTCCACTTT.

This clone was detected only once. The chain carries TRBV19 and TRBJ1-2, with D perhaps matching TRBD1 (5 bases). This CDR3 has 14 residues. Germline lookup yields CDR1 LNHDA and CDR2 SQIVND (reference sequence). Trimming removed 5 bases at V and 2 bases at J, with 12 bases between. The CDR3 DNA follows: TGTGCCAGTAGTCGGGACGGGAGAAACTATGGCTACACCTTC. Its protein product is CASSRDGRNYGYTF.

This clone was detected only a few times. V is TRBV5-1 and J is TRBJ1-2; D is ambiguous. The CDR3 contains 14 residues. Germline V gene lookup returns CDR1 SGHRS and CDR2 YFSETQ. Trimming removed 0 bases at V and 4 bases at J, with 10 bases between. The CDR3 DNA is TGCGCCAGCAGCTTGGATGAGGGTTCCTATGGCTACACCTTC. Translating gives CASSLDEGSYGYTF.

The V and J genes are TRBV7-2 and TRBJ1-5; D gene unclear. In germline, CDR1 is SGHTA, CDR2 FQGNSA. V lost 1 base, J lost 3 bases, and 13 bases lay in between. The CDR3 is made up of 16 amino acids. The CDR3 DNA sequence: TGTGCCAGCAGCTTAGTTCCGACAAGTCTCAATCAGCCCCAGCATTTT. Translation: CASSLVPTSLNQPQHF.

This chain links TRBV14 with TRBJ1-1; TRBD1 agrees at 8 bases. Germline lookup yields CDR1 SGHDN and CDR2 FVKESK. V lost 2 bases and J lost 0; bases outside the gene matches: 8. This CDR3 is built from 17 residues. CDR3 sequence reads: CASSQRETGVLNTEAFF. As DNA, the CDR3 is TGTGCCAGCAGCCAACGGGAGACAGGGGTCTTGAACACTGAAGCTTTCTTT.

V is TRBV6-1 and J is TRBJ1-2, with 8 nucleotides matching TRBD1. CDR3 size: 13 residues. With 3 bases clipped from V and 5 bases from J, the junction kept 2 bases outside the gene matches. Germline assignment: CDR1 MNHNS and CDR2 SASEGT. The CDR3 DNA follows: TGTGCCAGCAGTGAGGGACAGGTTTATGGCTACACCTTC. It specifies CASSEGQVYGYTF.

The genes are TRBV9 and TRBJ1-4; maybe TRBD1 (6 bases). The germline V and J ends were trimmed by 3 bases and 5 bases, with 14 bases remaining between them. CDR1 is SGDLS and CDR2 is YYNGEE in the germline V gene. The length of the CDR3 is 15 residues. Here the CDR3 reads CASSGQDGLNEKLFF. The CDR3 nucleotides are TGTGCCAGCAGCGGACAGGACGGACTGAATGAAAAACTGTTTTTT.

The chain combines TRBV7-2 with TRBJ1-4; D not certain. The CDR3 sequence is 15 residues long. V was clipped by 0 bases and J by 11 bases, with 16 bases between them. Germline V CDR1 and CDR2: SGHTA, FQGNSA. The CDR3, as DNA: TGTGCCAGCAGCTTAGCGCGGTGGGTGACGAGGAAACTGTTTTTT. This sequence encodes CASSLARWVTRKLFF. Looking up the rest from reference TRBV7-2 and TRBJ1-4 gives the full variable domain: GAGVSQSPSNKVTEKGKDVELRCDPISGHTALYWYRQSLGQGLEFLIYFQGNSAPDKSGLPSDRFSAERTGGSVSTLTIQRTQQEDSAVYLCASSLARWVTRKLFFGSGTQLSVL.

The genes are TRBV27 and TRBJ2-7; tentatively, D is TRBD2 (6 bases). CDR1 MNHEY and CDR2 SMNVEV come from the germline V gene (reference sequence). With 3 bases removed from V and 3 bases from J, the gap between germline ends came to 12 bases. This CDR3 region has 14 residues. The CDR3 region has the DNA TGTGCCAGCAGTTTGGGGAGGATGGACTACGAGCAGTACTTC. Translating it yields CASSLGRMDYEQYF.

The V gene is TRBV6-4, the J gene TRBJ2-2; D might be TRBD1 (6 bases). From germline, CDR1 is MRHNA and CDR2 SNTAGT. This CDR3 has 16 amino acids. V was clipped by 7 bases and J by 6 bases, with 21 bases between them. The CDR3 region is CASKGVAGNTAGELFF. The CDR3 nucleotides read TGTGCCAGCAAGGGGGTAGCTGGTAACACGGCCGGGGAGCTGTTTTTT.

The rearrangement joins TRBV19 to TRBJ2-3, with 11 bases identical to TRBD1. This CDR3 contains 15 residues. Per the germline V gene, CDR1 is LNHDA and CDR2 is SQIVND (reference sequence). Trimming cost V 10 bases and J 3 bases; bases outside gene matches: 9. The CDR3 nucleotides are TGTGCCACCTCCTCCGGACAGGGGGCGACAGATACGCAGTATTTT. It yields the protein CATSSGQGATDTQYF.

This clone has a single count. The chain links TRBV10-3 to TRBJ1-1; possible D gene TRBD1, 6 bases. Trimming cost V 10 bases and J 1 base, with 13 bases left between them. CDR3 length: 13 amino acids. Germline CDR1 reads ENHRY; CDR2 reads SYGVKD. For the CDR3, the DNA is TGTGCCACCGGCAAGGGGGAGAACACTGAAGCTTTCTTT. This codes for CATGKGENTEAFF.

The chain uses TRBV20-1 and TRBJ1-6, with D possibly matching TRBD1 (5 bases). Germline V gene lookup returns CDR1 DFQATT and CDR2 SNEGSKA (reference sequence). The CDR3 contains 18 residues. Trimming removed 3 bases at V and 2 bases at J, with 20 bases between. The CDR3 DNA is TGCAGTGCTAGTCGGGGGGGGTCCCCTTCTACCTATAATTCACCCCTCCACTTT. This translates into CSASRGGSPSTYNSPLHF.

Details on this clone: At one end the junction does not follow the germline gene, possibly because of a read error. V usage is TRBV25-1 and J usage is TRBJ1-4; D call uncertain. Germline CDR1 is MGHDK and CDR2 is SYGVNS. This CDR3 is 14 amino acids long. The DNA for the CDR3 is TGTGCCACCAGTCAGGCTTCGGCTAATGAAAAACTGTTTTTT. It is translated as CATSQASANEKLFF.